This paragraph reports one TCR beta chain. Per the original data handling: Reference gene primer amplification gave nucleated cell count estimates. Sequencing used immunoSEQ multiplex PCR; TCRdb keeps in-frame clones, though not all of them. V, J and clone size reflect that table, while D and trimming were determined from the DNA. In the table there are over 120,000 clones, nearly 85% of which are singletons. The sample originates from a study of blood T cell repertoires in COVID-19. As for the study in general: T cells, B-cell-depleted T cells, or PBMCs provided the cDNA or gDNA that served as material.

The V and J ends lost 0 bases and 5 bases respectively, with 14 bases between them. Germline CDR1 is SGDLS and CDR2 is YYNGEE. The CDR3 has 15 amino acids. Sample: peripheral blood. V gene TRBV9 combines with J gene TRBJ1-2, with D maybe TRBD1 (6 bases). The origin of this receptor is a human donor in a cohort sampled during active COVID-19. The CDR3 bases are TGTGCCAGCAGCGTAGCTAGCCAGGGGTTGTATGGCTACACCTTC. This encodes CASSVASQGLYGYTF.